Detailed here is one T cell receptor (beta chain). Germline loops: CDR1 MDHEN, CDR2 SYDVKM. The CDR3 runs 14 residues. V was pared by 3 bases and J by 3 bases, with 9 bases between. Assay: immunoSEQ multiplex PCR; the TCRdb copy retains only in-frame clones and omits some. The table records about 76,000 clones, roughly nine tenths of them present only once. The sample comes from a study of radiation and T cells in renal cell carcinoma. Time point described: blood 4 weeks post-SBRT, at nephrectomy. Stated treatment: 15 Gy SBRT to primary tumor, nephrectomy 4 weeks later. Clear cell pathology was present in this patient's renal cell carcinoma.

This chain uses TRBV28 with TRBJ1-5; possibly TRBD1 for D (5 bases). The sequence derives from a woman between 65 and 79 years old with renal cell carcinoma. The sample here was blood, taken from a patient whose treatment included radiotherapy and nephrectomy. The CDR3 reads CASSFPGNNQPQHF. As DNA, the CDR3 is TGTGCCAGCAGTTTCCCAGGGAACAATCAGCCCCAGCATTTT. Supplemented by reference TRBV28 and TRBJ1-5, the full variable domain reads DVKVTQSSRYLVKRTGEKVFLECVQDMDHENMFWYRQDPGLGLRLIYFSYDVKMKEKGDIPEGYSVSREKKERFSLILESASTNQTSMYLCASSFPGNNQPQHFGDGTRLSIL.